These T cell receptor beta chains were read from a single sample in a study of STAT5B mutations in CD4+ large granular lymphocyte leukemia. Some clones are missing from TCRdb's copy, which holds only in-frame ones; the method was immunoSEQ multiplex PCR. The data contain 20,000 or so clones, around 75% of them singletons. Sequencing was performed on CD4+ T cells from blood buffy coats. The receptors shown here come from a human donor in good health. Each CDR3 is given with its conserved first and last residue.

J gene: TRBJ1-5
CDR3 length: 15
V gene: TRBV6-1
CDR3 protein: CASSEAMGSNQPQHF

J gene: TRBJ2-3
CDR3 length: 13
V gene: TRBV18
CDR3 protein: CASSLAGAPTQYF

J gene: TRBJ2-7
CDR3 length: 15
V gene: TRBV5-6
CDR3 protein: CASSFGRGRTGEQYF

J gene: TRBJ1-2
CDR3 length: 13
V gene: TRBV9
CDR3 protein: CASSLQEGYGYTF

J gene: TRBJ2-1
CDR3 length: 16
V gene: TRBV19
CDR3 protein: CASSNGGLAGYNEQFF

J gene: TRBJ2-5
CDR3 length: 16
V gene: TRBV5-4
CDR3 protein: CASSPGGGGQQETQYF

J gene: TRBJ2-2
CDR3 length: 19
V gene: TRBV10-1
CDR3 protein: CASSAFEGGGSANTGELFF

J gene: TRBJ2-7
CDR3 length: 13
V gene: TRBV28
CDR3 protein: CASSKGGWWEQYF

J gene: TRBJ2-7
CDR3 length: 16
V gene: TRBV9
CDR3 protein: CASSTAGSGSLYEQYF

J gene: TRBJ2-5
CDR3 length: 13
V gene: TRBV30
CDR3 protein: CAWAGRLRETQYF

J gene: TRBJ2-1
CDR3 length: 15
V gene: TRBV6-5
CDR3 protein: CASSNQGLAPLAQFF

J gene: TRBJ1-2
CDR3 length: 13
V gene: TRBV11-3
CDR3 protein: CASSLPGVYGYTF

J gene: TRBJ2-1
CDR3 length: 15
V gene: TRBV5-1
CDR3 protein: CASSPTGGEYNEQFF

J gene: TRBJ1-4
CDR3 length: 15
V gene: TRBV6-5
CDR3 protein: CASRLLGGGDEKLFF

J gene: TRBJ2-1
CDR3 length: 14
V gene: TRBV5-4
CDR3 protein: CASSKGSQYNEQFF

J gene: TRBJ2-3
CDR3 length: 16
V gene: TRBV7-2
CDR3 protein: CASSREVPGGADTQYF

J gene: TRBJ2-5
CDR3 length: 15
V gene: TRBV6-1
CDR3 protein: CASMTGLAGSETQYF

J gene: TRBJ1-3
CDR3 length: 13
V gene: TRBV30
CDR3 protein: CAWRWSSGNTIYF

J gene: TRBJ2-7
CDR3 length: 13
V gene: TRBV6-1
CDR3 protein: CASGLESSYEQYF

J gene: TRBJ2-5
CDR3 length: 13
V gene: TRBV2
CDR3 protein: CASSYPGGETQYF

J gene: TRBJ2-2
CDR3 length: 14
V gene: TRBV7-8
CDR3 protein: CASSLARGTGELFF

J gene: TRBJ1-2
CDR3 length: 13
V gene: TRBV19
CDR3 protein: CASVRTSYYGYTF

J gene: TRBJ1-2
CDR3 length: 12
V gene: TRBV11-3
CDR3 protein: CASSPDSYGYTF

J gene: TRBJ2-7
CDR3 length: 14
V gene: TRBV5-4
CDR3 protein: CASSFQSSSGEQYF

J gene: TRBJ1-2
CDR3 length: 15
V gene: TRBV6-5
CDR3 protein: CASSSPRPGQGFYTF

J gene: TRBJ2-3
CDR3 length: 12
V gene: TRBV6-5
CDR3 protein: CASRDNTDTQYF

J gene: TRBJ2-2
CDR3 length: 14
V gene: TRBV6-1
CDR3 protein: CPPWGQGLSGELFF

J gene: TRBJ2-4
CDR3 length: 13
V gene: TRBV6-4
CDR3 protein: CASGGKREAIQYF

J gene: TRBJ1-4
CDR3 length: 13
V gene: TRBV19
CDR3 protein: CASSIASGEKLFF

J gene: TRBJ2-7
CDR3 length: 11
V gene: TRBV6-1
CDR3 protein: CASRREYEQYF

J gene: TRBJ1-2
CDR3 length: 13
V gene: TRBV6-5
CDR3 protein: CASSYSRGYGYTF

J gene: TRBJ1-2
CDR3 length: 13
V gene: TRBV5-4
CDR3 protein: CASSRGQGAGYTF

J gene: TRBJ1-4
CDR3 length: 12
V gene: TRBV6-1
CDR3 protein: CATRTEGLGRIF

J gene: TRBJ2-3
CDR3 length: 14
V gene: TRBV7-8
CDR3 protein: CASSFENTRGTQYF

J gene: TRBJ2-2
CDR3 length: 12
V gene: TRBV30
CDR3 protein: CAWSRGTGELFF

J gene: TRBJ2-3
CDR3 length: 18
V gene: TRBV5-6
CDR3 protein: CASSLVVAGVPTTDTQYF

J gene: TRBJ2-7
CDR3 length: 17
V gene: TRBV28
CDR3 protein: CASSTLAGMVLSYEQYF

J gene: TRBJ2-6
CDR3 length: 15
V gene: TRBV6-6
CDR3 protein: CASRGQGAGANVLTF

J gene: TRBJ2-1
CDR3 length: 12
V gene: TRBV6-5
CDR3 protein: CASSTPGVGQFF

J gene: TRBJ2-3
CDR3 length: 15
V gene: TRBV5-1
CDR3 protein: CASHLQGRGTDTQYF

J gene: TRBJ1-1
CDR3 length: 11
V gene: TRBV25-1
CDR3 protein: CASSVYTEAFF

J gene: TRBJ1-5
CDR3 length: 13
V gene: TRBV10-3
CDR3 protein: CAISERVWQPQHF

J gene: TRBJ1-1
CDR3 length: 14
V gene: TRBV7-2
CDR3 protein: CASSLRGLNTEAFF

J gene: TRBJ2-5
CDR3 length: 13
V gene: TRBV11-3
CDR3 protein: CASSSTGPETQYF

J gene: TRBJ2-5
CDR3 length: 11
V gene: TRBV29-1
CDR3 protein: CSVDFLETQYF

J gene: TRBJ2-7
CDR3 length: 11
V gene: TRBV21-1
CDR3 protein: CANVQFYEQYF